This TCR beta chain is drawn from a study of shared clonotypes between healthy human individuals. On the study more broadly: Plates per donor: three CD4 naive, three CD4 memory, two CD8 naive, one CD8 memory.

Assay runs were performed at deep level. The assay was immunoSEQ multiplex PCR, and TCRdb's table has in-frame clones only and misses some. Among over a million clones listed, about 98.5% were seen once. From germline, CDR1 is SQVTM and CDR2 ANQGSEA. CDR3 length equals 16 residues. The ends were cut back, 0 bases at V and 1 base at J, with 10 bases in the middle. The source of this sequence is a man under 40 in good health. Sequencing used naive CD4+ T cells sorted from blood. Subset meaning: CD45RA+ positively selected. V is TRBV29-1 and J is TRBJ2-6; D remains ambiguous. This CDR3 reads CSVEDRRASGANVLTF. CDR3 DNA: TGCAGCGTTGAAGATAGACGGGCGTCTGGGGCCAACGTCCTGACTTTC.